Given below is one TCR beta chain in context. Its antigen is unknown. The PCR had 60 Vbeta and 13 Jbeta primers. This table comes from immunoSEQ multiplex PCR, and its TCRdb copy is limited to in-frame clones, with some not included. The repertoire holds 100,000 or so clones, with about 80% as singletons. This sample stems from a study of cytomegalovirus exposure and HLA in healthy donors. Across the study: Earlier, almost 120 million unique TCR beta sequences were recovered from around 180 million T cells by an analysis. Study-level findings and limits: In a later analysis, V- and J-gene trimming of beta chains associated with a DCLRE1C missense variant, replicated independently. Upon later analysis, TCR association rates were observed to vary by HLA locus, being highest for DRB1 and lowest for HLA-C.

V shed 1 base and J shed 5 bases, with 14 bases lying between them. Per the germline V gene, CDR1 is MNHNS and CDR2 is SASEGT. The CDR3 is 15 residues long. The specimen was PBMCs. This receptor was identified in a middle-aged man in good health and CMV-seropositive. V and J are TRBV6-1 and TRBJ1-2; no clear D gene. This chain's CDR3 is CASSEGPFGRYGYTF. CDR3 sequence (DNA): TGTGCCAGCAGTGAAGGTCCCTTCGGGAGATATGGCTACACCTTC.